Below, one T cell receptor (beta chain) is given with its context. Its recognized antigen is unknown. Nothing much larger sits one base from this clone, and base qualities are not available. This record comes from a study of cytomegalovirus exposure and HLA in healthy donors (dated by TCRdb to 2016 to 2017). Regarding the complete study: According to an earlier analysis of 550 to 750 of the donors, 150 million to 200 million T cells yielded roughly 110 million unique TCR beta sequences and roughly 280 Gb of sequence data. About 280 gigabases of sequencing data and 78 million or so unique TCR sequences were included in an early release covering 500 to 750 HLA-typed donors. In addition to the first cohort of several hundred subjects, a separate validation cohort of 120 different subjects was used. A later analysis re-examined previously published TCR beta repertoires from just over 650 donors and added high-resolution HLA genotyping to investigate patterns of TCR occurrence. Of the approximately 400 genotyped donors, over 70% fell in the genetic ancestry cluster associated with self-reported Caucasian donors. Among about 360 genotyped donors of the cohort, an average of about 240,000 unique TCR beta nucleotide sequences were sequenced per donor, about a sixth of them non-productive. In the later analysis, no new phenotypic data were used to find candidate immune exposures; instead, reliance was placed on TCR beta sequences and their occurrence across donors. To predict cytomegalovirus infection status, the study combined high-throughput TCR immunosequencing, statistical association of individual TCRs with disease status, and machine learning. Four or five DR-DQ haplotypes were handled as single units for association and clustering because linkage in the cohort was strong. The study aimed to test whether signatures of past pathogen exposure could be identified by cataloging public T cell receptors. The T cell repertoires of roughly 660 subjects were profiled by immunosequencing and related to cytomegalovirus serostatus. In a later genetic analysis, genome-wide SNP genotypes for about 60% of the 666 donors were used, and that subset was treated as a discovery cohort. In an earlier analysis of 587 of the donors, high-throughput TCR beta sequencing was used to judge whether each TCR beta V gene segment behaved as functional or pseudogenic. HLA typing covered class I and class II loci at four-digit resolution. Every repertoire in the discovery cohort had been generated on one and the same sequencing platform. Donor age, sex, ethnicity and CMV serostatus were compiled alongside the repertoire data. Typing coverage varied by locus: roughly 620-630 donors for A, B, C, DRB1 and DQB1; some 520 for DQA1; 606 for DPA1; roughly 450 for DPB1.

The cohort was made up of roughly 670 healthy bone marrow donors. All cohort members were sampled while nominally healthy, although unrecorded immune exposures were likely present. The donor tested CMV seronegative and was one of the 352 seronegative cohort members. Each donor provided a peripheral blood sample, and peripheral blood mononuclear cells were used for TCR beta sequencing. Genomic DNA extraction from the blood cell samples was performed with the Qiagen DNeasy Blood Extraction Kit. Points the paper makes about the study in general: For the cohort, immune exposure information was limited to CMV serostatus. Some IMGT-functional V segments, including TRBV6-2 and TRBV6-3, could not be distinguished by the 87-base-pair reads and were therefore excluded. Only TCR beta chains were sequenced in this cohort, and the absence of alpha or paired-chain data limited detectable features. V-gene and J-gene trimming of TCR beta chains was associated with a missense DCLRE1C variant in a later genetic analysis, and the association was replicated in an independent cohort. Several of the top co-occurrence clusters appeared to be linked to parvovirus B19, influenza, CMV and Epstein-Barr virus, according to a later analysis. A later analysis found that TCR association rates varied across HLA loci, with DRB1 alleles showing the most associated TCRs and HLA-C alleles the fewest. A cluster of highly shared sequence variants was judged likely to be a technical artifact of the sequencing pipeline. In a later analysis, HLA-associated TCR beta chains showed more clonal expansion and lower generation probabilities than non-associated chains that were equally common. Correlated functional status among segregating V segments might reflect linkage disequilibrium, but an unknown experimental factor could not be ruled out. Compared with the roughly 720-donor mean, donors in an Asian-associated ancestry cluster had fewer N-insertions in productive TCRs, according to a later genetic analysis. Roughly uniform sequencing depth across donors was assumed in presence/absence analyses, although this assumption may not hold. In both the original and validation cohorts, the classifier was reported to diagnose cytomegalovirus status with high specificity and sensitivity. HLA typing was unavailable for some donors at each locus, so association tests used only the typed subset. In vitro tests confirmed that three of the cytomegalovirus-associated TCR beta chains recognize cytomegalovirus antigens. A further reported finding was that TCR beta sequences accurately predicted the HLA-A and HLA-B alleles for most subjects in the first cohort. In a later analysis, most CMV-associated TCR beta chains were found to appear HLA-restricted, with HLA associations seemingly driven largely by CMV exposure. The study listed 150 to 200 TCR beta chains as associated with cytomegalovirus. An earlier analysis of some 560 of the donors showed that most TCR beta V segments appeared in productive rearrangements either about 90% or about 30% of the time, which broadly matched IMGT annotations. Across donors, most TCR sequences were observed very rarely, whereas some public TCRs were present in many individuals. It was suggested by the authors that the approach could potentially be generalized to other disease states and immunological phenotypes. Because counts were too low, roughly 18 rarely observed V segments, including chromosome 9 orphons, were left out of the earlier analysis of about 620 of the donors. Specific HLA alleles were associated with around 18,000 TCR beta sequences at a false discovery rate of 0.05 in a later analysis. Strong co-occurrence of HLA alleles, especially DR and DQ, made assigning TCR associations to individual alleles difficult.

The germline V gene (reference sequence) sets CDR1 to SGHKS and CDR2 to YYEKEE. The CDR3, from cysteine to phenylalanine, totals 16 residues. Just CDR3 DNA is preserved here, 48 bases in frame from base 1. Trimming removed 2 bases from V and 4 bases from J; the gene matches leave 12 bases unexplained. The library was generated by the immunoSEQ multiplex PCR assay. The multiplex PCR relied on a mix of 60 forward primers for TCR Vbeta segments and 13 reverse primers for TCR Jbeta segments. A multiplex PCR assay on genomic DNA amplified the CDR3 region of rearranged TCR beta genes. The amplified TCR beta libraries were sequenced on the Illumina HiSeq System as 87-base-pair reads. As for the authors' bioinformatics: A later analysis tallied tens of millions of unique TCR beta chains across the 666 repertoires, and about 12 million of those chains were shared by two or more donors. To remove PCR and sequencing errors, raw reads were error-corrected and collapsed into unique sequences using a nearest-neighbor algorithm that merged closely related sequences. CDR3 sequences were aligned to IMGT reference sequences to assign V, D and J gene segments. For a sequence to be retained, a match of at least six nucleotides was required to both a V gene segment and a J gene segment. Rearrangements were classified as productive when the CDR3 lacked stop codons and remained in frame with V and J, and all other rearrangements were classified as non-productive. CDR3 was defined according to IMGT convention as the region running from the second conserved V-encoded cysteine to the conserved J-encoded phenylalanine. In an earlier analysis of more than 550 of the donors, sequences lacking an unambiguous match to a single V gene segment were excluded. In an earlier analysis of approximately 500 of the donors, a V segment was called functional when productive rearrangements were above 56.7%, and segregating when the standard deviation between donors exceeded 5%. A statistical classification framework was built for diagnosing cytomegalovirus status from the catalog of TCR beta chain sequences. In a later analysis, V and J genes were assigned by comparing TCR nucleotide sequences against IMGT/GENE-DB human TR gene sequences. The TCRdist pipeline was used in a later analysis to assign CDR3 sequences and most-parsimonious VDJ recombination scenarios. A later analysis defined each TCR beta chain by its CDR3 amino acid sequence plus V-gene family, and excluded reads lacking a unique V-gene family. As a way to deal with suspected cross-contamination and a sequencing artifact, a later analysis dropped more than 500 nucleotide sequences that were highly shared and had low generation probability. A later analysis calculated a clonal expansion index for each public chain from normalized within-repertoire ranks of inferred template counts. A later analysis computed generation probabilities with a VDJ recombination model fitted to out-of-frame rearrangements, and checked the results against IGoR. In a later analysis, TCR-TCR, TCR-HLA and TCR-CMV co-occurrence was scored with hypergeometric tests, and a repertoire-size bias correction was applied to TCR pairs. In a later analysis, false discovery rates were estimated by permuting HLA or CMV assignments 20 times. A later analysis grouped co-occurring TCRs with DBSCAN, adding TCRdist sequence similarity when clustering within HLA-allele-positive subsets. For co-occurrence clustering, repertoires with fewer than 30,000 or more than 120,000 public chains were excluded, along with roughly 5 repertoires with anomalous nucleotide sharing. TCRdb mirrors the immuneACCESS table, restricted to in-frame sequences. Some clones are absent from its copies; in checked studies, under half trace to an unresolved V gene, and the reason for the others is unknown. V and J calls and clone size are given by that table; D and trimming were obtained from the DNA. Across this sample there are about 270,000 clones, with more than 55% seen only once. Jointly, the top ten make up 2% to 2.5% of the sample.

The source material was PBMCs. Recombination linked TRBV5-5 to TRBJ2-7, with 7 bases aligning to TRBD2. The sequence derives from a female donor in good health and CMV-seronegative. The nucleotides are TGTGCCAGCAGCTTCCTTTTTGCGGGAGATATTTACGAGCAGTACTTC. Translation gives CASSFLFAGDIYEQYF.